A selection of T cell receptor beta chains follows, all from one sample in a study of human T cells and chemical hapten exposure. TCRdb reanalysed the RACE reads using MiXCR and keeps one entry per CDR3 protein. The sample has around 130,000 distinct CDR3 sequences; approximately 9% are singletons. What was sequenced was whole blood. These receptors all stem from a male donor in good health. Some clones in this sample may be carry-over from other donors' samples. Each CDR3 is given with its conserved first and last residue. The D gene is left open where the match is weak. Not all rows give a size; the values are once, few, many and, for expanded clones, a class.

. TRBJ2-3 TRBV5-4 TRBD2 CASSLVGLAAGAGTQYF TGTGCCAGCAGCTTGGTCGGACTAGCGGCCGGAGCAGGGACGCAGTATTTT
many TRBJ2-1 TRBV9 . CASSVEDSRKFF TGTGCCAGCAGCGTAGAGGACAGCCGAAAGTTCTTC
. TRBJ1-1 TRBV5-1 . CASSLGDHMAEAFF TGCGCCAGCAGCTTGGGGGACCACATGGCTGAAGCTTTCTTT
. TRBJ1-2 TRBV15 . CATSRETDRNYGYTF TGTGCCACCAGCAGAGAGACAGACCGAAACTATGGCTACACCTTC
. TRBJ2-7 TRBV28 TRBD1 CASGTPGQGAQHEQYF TGTGCCAGCGGAACACCGGGACAGGGGGCGCAACACGAGCAGTACTTC
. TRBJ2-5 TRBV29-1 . CSVMKTGDQETQYF TGCAGCGTGATGAAGACAGGAGACCAAGAGACCCAGTACTTC
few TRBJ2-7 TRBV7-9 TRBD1 CASSLRTGGNEQYF TGTGCCAGCAGCTTACGGACAGGGGGCAACGAGCAGTACTTC
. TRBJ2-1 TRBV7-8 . CASSSREATSGPGEQFF TGTGCCAGCAGCTCGAGGGAAGCTACTAGTGGGCCGGGTGAGCAGTTCTTC
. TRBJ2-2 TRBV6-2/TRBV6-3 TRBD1 CASGRDSAPSGELLF TGTGCCAGCGGACGGGACAGCGCTCCTTCCGGGGAGCTGCTTTTT
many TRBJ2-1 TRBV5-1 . CASRPGTPSYNEQFF TGCGCCAGCAGACCTGGCACCCCCTCCTACAATGAGCAGTTCTTC
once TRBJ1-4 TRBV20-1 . CSARVAGREEKLFF TGCAGTGCTAGAGTGGCAGGGCGCGAAGAAAAACTGTTTTTT
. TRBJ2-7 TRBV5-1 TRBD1 CASRGQGQHEQYF TGCGCCAGCCGGGGACAGGGACAGCACGAGCAGTACTTC
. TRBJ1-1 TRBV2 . CASSEHGNTEAFF TGTGCCAGCAGTGAACATGGGAACACTGAAGCTTTCTTT
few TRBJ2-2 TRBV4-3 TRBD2 CASSQGSGGGSNTGELFF TGCGCCAGCAGCCAAGGTAGCGGGGGCGGATCGAACACCGGGGAGCTGTTTTTT
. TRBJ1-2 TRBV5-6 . CASSPRTTGYGYTF TGTGCCAGCAGCCCCCGAACGACAGGCTATGGCTACACCTTC
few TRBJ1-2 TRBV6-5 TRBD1 CASRPTGSGYTF TGTGCCAGCAGACCGACAGGGAGTGGCTACACCTTC
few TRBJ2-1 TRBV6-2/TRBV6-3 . CASSYRRSGSDEQFF TGTGCCAGCAGTTATAGGCGATCAGGGTCTGATGAGCAGTTCTTC
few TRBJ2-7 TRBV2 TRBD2 CASRGLVGYEQYF TGTGCCAGCAGGGGACTAGTGGGGTACGAGCAGTACTTC
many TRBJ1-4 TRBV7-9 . CASTGFNEKLFF TGTGCCAGCACCGGGTTTAATGAAAAACTGTTTTTT
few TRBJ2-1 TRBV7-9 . CASKSSYNEQFF TGTGCCAGCAAGAGCTCCTACAATGAGCAGTTCTTC
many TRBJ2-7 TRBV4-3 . CASSQDSQVGYEQYF TGCGCCAGCAGCCAAGACTCCCAGGTTGGGTACGAGCAGTACTTC
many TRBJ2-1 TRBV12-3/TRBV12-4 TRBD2 CASTSGSYNEQFF TGTGCCAGCACTAGCGGGAGTTACAATGAGCAGTTCTTC
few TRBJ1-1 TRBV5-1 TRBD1 CASSLARGDPEAFF TGCGCCAGCAGCTTGGCCAGGGGGGATCCTGAAGCTTTCTTT
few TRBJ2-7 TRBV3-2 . CASSPWASGGRSSYEQYF TGTGCCAGCAGCCCCTGGGCTAGCGGGGGCAGGAGCTCCTACGAGCAGTACTTC
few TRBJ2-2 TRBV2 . CASSRIPLAGELFF TGTGCCAGCTCACGAATCCCCCTCGCCGGGGAGCTGTTTTTT
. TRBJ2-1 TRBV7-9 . CASSFPSSYNEQFF TGTGCCAGCAGCTTCCCGAGCTCCTACAATGAGCAGTTCTTC
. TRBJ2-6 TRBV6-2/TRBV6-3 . CASSYSRTGPGRGANVLTF TGTGCCAGCAGTTACTCGAGGACGGGGCCAGGGAGAGGGGCCAACGTCCTGACTTTC
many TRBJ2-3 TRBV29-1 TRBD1 CSDRQGATDTQYF TGCAGCGACCGACAGGGGGCTACAGATACGCAGTATTTT
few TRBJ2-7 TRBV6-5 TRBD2 CASTQTSGRAVEQYF TGTGCCAGCACCCAGACTAGCGGGAGGGCGGTTGAGCAGTACTTC
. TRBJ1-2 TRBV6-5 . CASRGGSYGYTF TGTGCCAGCAGAGGAGGGTCGTATGGCTACACCTTC
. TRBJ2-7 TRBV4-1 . CASSQGLSPYEQYF TGCGCCAGCAGCCAAGGACTTAGCCCCTACGAGCAGTACTTC
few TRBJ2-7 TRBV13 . CASQTRGDYEQYF TGTGCCAGCCAAACTAGGGGAGATTACGAGCAGTACTTC
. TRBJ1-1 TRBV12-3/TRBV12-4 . CASSPGAEAFF TGTGCCAGCAGCCCCGGAGCTGAAGCTTTCTTT
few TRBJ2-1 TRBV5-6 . CASSLALSRVTDEQFF TGTGCCAGCAGCTTGGCGCTTTCGCGGGTTACGGATGAGCAGTTCTTC
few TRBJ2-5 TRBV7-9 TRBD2 CASSFLAVQETQYF TGTGCCAGCAGCTTTCTAGCGGTCCAAGAGACCCAGTACTTC
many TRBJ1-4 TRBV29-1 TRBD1 CSAGTGRANEKLFF TGCAGCGCCGGGACAGGGCGGGCTAATGAAAAACTGTTTTTT
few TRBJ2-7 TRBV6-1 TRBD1 CASSEATGGYEQYF TGTGCCAGCAGTGAAGCGACAGGGGGCTACGAGCAGTACTTC
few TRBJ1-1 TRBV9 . CASSVGVNRWNTEAFF TGTGCCAGCAGCGTAGGTGTGAACAGATGGAACACTGAAGCTTTCTTT
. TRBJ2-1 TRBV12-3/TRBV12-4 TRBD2 CASGSIPRTSESYNEQFF TGTGCCAGCGGCTCGATCCCCCGTACTAGCGAGTCCTACAATGAGCAGTTCTTC
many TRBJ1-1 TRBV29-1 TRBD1 CSVLTGQGNEAFF TGCAGCGTCCTAACGGGACAGGGAAATGAAGCTTTCTTT
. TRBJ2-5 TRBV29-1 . CSVTLGGGLQETQYF TGCAGCGTCACCTTAGGGGGGGGCCTCCAAGAGACCCAGTACTTC